This record looks at one T cell receptor beta chain sequence and its context. This clone's antigen is unknown. No much larger clone is present one base from it, and per-base qualities are unavailable. The data originate from a study of follicular helper T cells after annual influenza vaccination (dated by TCRdb to about 2017). Study-wide context: After each seasonal influenza vaccination, blood samples were collected on days 0, 7 and 28. To look at recall of cTfh clones, some subjects were tracked through successive annual vaccinations covering the 2013-2014, 2014-2015 and 2015-2016 seasons. One week after vaccination, a second recruited cohort of more than nine subjects (Table S1) displayed a similar ICOS+CD38+ cTfh response. Multi-year samples were obtained from six or seven subjects, with two vaccination seasons covered for a few subjects and three seasons covered for two subjects. The 2015 samples were processed right after collection, while the 2013-2014 samples were cryopreserved. Broader findings and caveats from the paper: Rare clonotypes could not be sampled because productive TCRB sequences were recovered from only roughly 9.5-20% of the analyzed cells. Day 7 ICOS+CD38+ clones were most often found later in ICOS-CD38- cTfh, suggesting that subset may serve as a memory reservoir. ICOS+CD38+ cTfh clonality correlated with the frequency of that population, and its change correlated with the change in circulating plasmablast frequency. A recurrent oligoclonal ICOS+CD38+ cTfh response containing tetramer and AIM influenza-specific clonotypes was recalled by successive annual vaccinations.

CDR1 and CDR2 (MNHNS, SASEGT) derive from the germline V gene. V is pared back by 1 base and J by 5 bases, with 17 bases lying between the germline termini. Measured from the cysteine to the phenylalanine, the CDR3 is 16 residues long. Solely the CDR3 DNA is kept, with 48 bases framed from the first base. Read against the paper, the sample's time point label means: 2015-2016 season, 7 days after influenza vaccination. Seasonal inactivated influenza vaccine (Fluvarix) was administered to adults, and sorted blood CD4 subsets were tracked by TCRB sequencing before and after vaccination. To be eligible, subjects had to be community-dwelling and could not have received an influenza vaccine during the previous 6 months. Influenza vaccine contraindications, substance abuse, HIV/AIDS, active malignancy, immunomodulatory medication and active illness such as respiratory infection were included among the exclusion criteria. At each time point, somewhere between roughly 40 and 100 mL of blood was taken. Circulating Tfh were defined as non-naive CD4+CXCR5+PD-1+ cells and sorted into ICOS+CD38+ and ICOS-CD38- fractions. Either Ficoll-Paque PLUS or SepMate separation was used to isolate PBMC. Before DNA extraction, cell subsets were sorted from PBMC on a BD FACS Aria.

The library was produced with the immunoSEQ multiplex PCR assay. Adaptive Biotechnologies handled the TCRB amplification, library preparation, sequencing and preliminary bioinformatics at Survey level resolution. For TCRB sequencing, genomic DNA from sorted cTfh populations was amplified by multiplex PCR. Per the source publication's procedure: Clonality was calculated in R as 1 minus normalized Shannon entropy, and the Gini index was computed with the R package ineq. To get the overlap score, the summed counts of shared sequences were divided by the total counts of all sequences in both of the compared samples. The significance of shared clonotypes was tested with Fisher's exact test, assuming a theoretical repertoire of 10^7 TCRB sequences. Held by TCRdb, this immuneACCESS table contains in-frame sequences only and omits some clones. Under half of the omission traces to an unresolved V gene where checked; the cause of the rest is unknown. The V and J calls and clone size come from that table; D and trimming were worked out from the DNA. This sample has approximately 11,000 clones in its table, and approximately 78% of those were observed once. The ten top clones hold just over 0.45% of the sample.

The rearranged segments are TRBV6-1 and TRBJ1-2; the D gene is perhaps TRBD1, on 5 matching bases. The sequences come from CXCR5+ CD38- circulating T follicular helper cells from blood, collected 7 days after influenza vaccination. Taken with the paper, the label for cell subset or site translates to: circulating Tfh, non-naive CD4+CXCR5+PD-1+ (ICOS+CD38+ or ICOS-CD38-). This sequence originates from an adult who received the influenza vaccine. The DNA sequence follows: TGTGCCAGCAGTGAAGGTGGACATGCAGAGTGGTATGGCTACACCTTC. It codes for CASSEGGHAEWYGYTF.